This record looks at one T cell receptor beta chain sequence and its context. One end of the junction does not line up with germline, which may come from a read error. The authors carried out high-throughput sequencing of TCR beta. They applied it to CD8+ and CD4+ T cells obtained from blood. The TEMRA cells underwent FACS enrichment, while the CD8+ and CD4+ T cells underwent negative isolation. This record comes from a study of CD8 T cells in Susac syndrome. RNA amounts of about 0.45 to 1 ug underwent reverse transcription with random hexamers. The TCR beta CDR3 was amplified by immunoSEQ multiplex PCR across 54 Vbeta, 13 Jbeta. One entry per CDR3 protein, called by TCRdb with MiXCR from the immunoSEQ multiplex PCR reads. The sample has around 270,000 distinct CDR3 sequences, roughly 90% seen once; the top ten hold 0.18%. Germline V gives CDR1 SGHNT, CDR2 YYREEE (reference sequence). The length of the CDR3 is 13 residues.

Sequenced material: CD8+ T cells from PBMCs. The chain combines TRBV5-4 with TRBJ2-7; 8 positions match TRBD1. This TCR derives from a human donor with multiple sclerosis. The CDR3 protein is CASSTDRGYGQYF. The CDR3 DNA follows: TGTGCCAGCAGCACAGACAGGGGTTACGGGCAGTACTTC.